This T cell receptor beta chain emerged from a study of T cells in Graves' hyperthyroidism and ophthalmopathy. On the study more broadly: Sampling of peripheral blood happened at initial diagnosis, prior to any treatment.

Individuals with ophthalmopathy presented a Clinical Activity Score of at least 3, a NOSPECS grade of at least 4 and a duration under 3 months. Uncontrolled infection, other autoimmune disease, pregnancy or lactation led to exclusion. Clinical symptoms, serum thyroxine and TRAb, thyroid ultrasound and orbital computed tomography together formed the diagnostic basis. CDR1 is SNHLY, CDR2 FYNNEI, per germline. J was trimmed by 5 bases and V by 6 bases; bases with no gene match: 7. CDR3 length equals 15 residues. Regions amplified from RNA transcripts were the TCR beta CDR3 regions. In the first-round RT-PCR of the TCR CDR3, the HTBI primer set was used. From the multiplex PCR reads, TCRdb called clonotypes with MiXCR, one entry per CDR3 protein. The table records 450,000 to 650,000 distinct CDR3 sequences, approximately 15% of them present only once. In this sample, this clonotype turned up many times.

Sample: blood. This TCR was sampled from a young woman with Graves' ophthalmopathy. The chain links TRBV2 to TRBJ1-6; 7 bases line up with TRBD1. The CDR3 region is CASREQGLNNSPLHF. The CDR3 coding sequence is TGTGCCAGCAGGGAACAGGGGTTGAATAATTCACCCCTCCACTTT.